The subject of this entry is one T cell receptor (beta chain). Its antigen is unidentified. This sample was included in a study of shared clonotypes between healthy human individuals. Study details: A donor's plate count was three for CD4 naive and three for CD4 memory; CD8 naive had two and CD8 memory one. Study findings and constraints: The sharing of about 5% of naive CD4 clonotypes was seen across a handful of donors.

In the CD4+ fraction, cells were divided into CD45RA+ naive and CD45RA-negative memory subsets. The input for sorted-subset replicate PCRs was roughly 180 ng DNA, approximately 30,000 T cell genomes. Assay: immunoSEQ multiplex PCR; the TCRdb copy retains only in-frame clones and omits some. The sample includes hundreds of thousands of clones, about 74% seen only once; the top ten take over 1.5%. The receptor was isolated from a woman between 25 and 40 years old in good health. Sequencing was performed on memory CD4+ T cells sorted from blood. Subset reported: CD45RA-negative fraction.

In DNA, the CDR3 is TGTGCCAGTAGTGTCCTAGGAGTTGACACCGGGGAGCTGTTTTTT. Translating it yields CASSVLGVDTGELFF. This chain connects TRBV19 to TRBJ2-2, with D uncertain. Per germline, CDR1 LNHDA and CDR2 SQIVND (reference sequence). CDR3 size: 15 residues. V was cut by 5 bases and J by 3 bases, with 13 bases left in between.